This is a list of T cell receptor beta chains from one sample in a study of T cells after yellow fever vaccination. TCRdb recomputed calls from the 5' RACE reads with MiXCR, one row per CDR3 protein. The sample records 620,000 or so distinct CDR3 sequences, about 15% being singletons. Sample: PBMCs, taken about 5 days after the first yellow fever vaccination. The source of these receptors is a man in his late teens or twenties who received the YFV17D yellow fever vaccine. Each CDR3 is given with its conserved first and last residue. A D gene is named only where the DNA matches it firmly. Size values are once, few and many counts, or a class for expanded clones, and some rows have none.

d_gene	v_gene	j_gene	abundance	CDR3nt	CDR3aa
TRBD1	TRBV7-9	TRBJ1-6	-	TGTGCCAGCACCCAGTTCCGGGACAGGGATAATTCACCCCTCCACTTT	CASTQFRDRDNSPLHF
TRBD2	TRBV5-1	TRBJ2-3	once	TGCGCCAGCAGCTACGGGACTAGCACGACAGATACGCAGTATTTT	CASSYGTSTTDTQYF
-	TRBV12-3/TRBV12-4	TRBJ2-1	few	TGTGCCAGCAGTCCCCGAGAGGGCCCGGACAATGAGCAGTTCTTC	CASSPREGPDNEQFF
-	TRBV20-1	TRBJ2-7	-	TGCAGTGCTAGGATAACCACACCCGACGAGCAGTACTTC	CSARITTPDEQYF
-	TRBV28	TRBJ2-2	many	TGTGCCAGCAGTCCCTCGGCAGGGGCCGTGAACACCGGGGAGCTGTTTTTT	CASSPSAGAVNTGELFF
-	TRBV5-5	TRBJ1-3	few	TGTGCCAGCAGCAGATTCGCAGGGACCCCTGGAAACACCATATATTTT	CASSRFAGTPGNTIYF
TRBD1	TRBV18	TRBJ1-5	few	TGTGCCAGCTCGGCCTCCGGGACAGGGGCGGGGCAGCCCCAGCATTTT	CASSASGTGAGQPQHF
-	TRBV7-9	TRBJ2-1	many	TGTGCCAGCAGTTCAGGCAGCTACAATGAGCAGTTCTTC	CASSSGSYNEQFF
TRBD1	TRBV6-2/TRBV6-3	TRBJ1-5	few	TGTGCCAGCAGTTCGCGGGACAGCGCTCAGCCCCAGCATTTT	CASSSRDSAQPQHF
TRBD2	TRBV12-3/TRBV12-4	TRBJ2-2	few	TGTGCCACCCCAGCGGGGGAGACCGGGGAGCTGTTTTTT	CATPAGETGELFF
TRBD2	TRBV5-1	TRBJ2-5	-	TGCGCCAGCATTCCCGGACTAGACCAAGAGACCCAGTACTTC	CASIPGLDQETQYF
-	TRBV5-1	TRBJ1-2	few	TGCGCCAGCGGTAGCCGGGCCTCCGGAGGCTATGGCTACACCTTC	CASGSRASGGYGYTF
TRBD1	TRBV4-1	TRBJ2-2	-	TGCGCCAGCAGCCAATGGACAGGGGAGGCCGGGGAGCTGTTTTTT	CASSQWTGEAGELFF
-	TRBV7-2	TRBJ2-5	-	TGTGCCAGCAGCTACCCAGGGTCGGAACAAGAGACCCAGTACTTC	CASSYPGSEQETQYF
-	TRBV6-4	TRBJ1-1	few	TGTGCCAGCAGTTTGAACAGGGCTACTGAAGCTTTCTTT	CASSLNRATEAFF
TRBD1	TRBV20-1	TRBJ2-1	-	TGCTGTGCTAGAGATACAGGGGGAAGTTGGTTAACCTACAATGAGCAGTTCTTC	CCARDTGGSWLTYNEQFF
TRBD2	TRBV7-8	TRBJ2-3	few	TGTGCCAGCAGCTTAATCCTGCTGAGCGGGGGGCCATCAGATACGCAGTATTTT	CASSLILLSGGPSDTQYF
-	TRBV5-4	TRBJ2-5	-	TGTGCCAGCAGCTTGGTAGACTTCCAAGAGACCCAGTACTTC	CASSLVDFQETQYF
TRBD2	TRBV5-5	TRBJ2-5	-	TGTGCCAGCAGCCAAGGACTAGCGGTACAAGAGACCCAGTACTTC	CASSQGLAVQETQYF
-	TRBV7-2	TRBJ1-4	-	TGTGCCAGCAGCTTAACAGGGTACGAAAAACTGTTTTTT	CASSLTGYEKLFF
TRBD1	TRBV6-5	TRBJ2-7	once	TGTGCCAGCAGTTACACGGGACAGGGGGCCCACGAGCAGTACTTC	CASSYTGQGAHEQYF
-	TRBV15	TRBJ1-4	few	TGTGCCACCAGCTTGCGGGACACGGGAGGGGAACTGTTTTTT	CATSLRDTGGELFF
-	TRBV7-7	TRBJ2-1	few	TGTGCTAGCAGCTTATCCCAAGAGGCTGAGCAGTTCTTC	CASSLSQEAEQFF
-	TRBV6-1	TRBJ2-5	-	TGTGCCAGCATTGATTTAGTGACCGGCGAGACCCAGTACTTC	CASIDLVTGETQYF
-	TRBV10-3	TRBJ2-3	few	TGTGCCGTGGGCGGGGCGCTAACCACAGATACGCAGTATTTT	CAVGGALTTDTQYF
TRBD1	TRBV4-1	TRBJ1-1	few	TGCGCCAGCAGCTCAACCTCGGGAGGGGGCGGGGAAGCTTTCTTT	CASSSTSGGGGEAFF
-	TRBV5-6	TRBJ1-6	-	TGTGCCAGCAGCTTGACAGCTAATTCACCCCTCCACTTT	CASSLTANSPLHF